This T cell receptor (beta chain) appears in the sequencing data of a study of T cell responses to AZD1222 COVID-19 vaccine. Clones were sequenced by immunoSEQ multiplex PCR, and TCRdb holds only the in-frame ones, with some missing. The sample lists around 120,000 clones; around 90% were seen once. Germline V gene data show CDR1 as MDHEN and CDR2 as SYDVKM. The CDR3 length is 16 residues. V was shortened by 6 bases and J by 4 bases, with 16 bases between the two germline ends. The gene calls are TRBV28 and TRBJ2-6, with D possibly matching TRBD2 (5 bases). The source is an adult in good health. Here the sequenced sample was peripheral blood, taken on day 0 of AZD1222 vaccination. In DNA, the CDR3 is TGTGCCAGCAGCTTCCTCGGAGGTTCCGGGGCCAACGTCCTGACTTTC. It translates to CASSFLGGSGANVLTF.